The clone carrying this TCR beta chain appeared a few times. Its antigen is undetermined. TCR cDNA molecules each carried a unique molecular identifier. TCRdb passed the 5' RACE reads through MiXCR, listing each CDR3 protein once. The sample lists roughly 110,000 distinct CDR3 sequences, roughly a tenth occurring once. The time point: blood at routine non-recurrence follow-up after resection. These data originate in a study of spatial heterogeneity in lung cancer. About the study: Unique TCR and UMI combinations averaged more than ten appearances each in raw reads.

Study-wide results and limits: Expanded tumor TCRs that were ubiquitous appeared in blood more at resection than follow-up.

This CDR3 is 15 amino acids long. Germline CDR1 reads MRHNA; CDR2 reads SNTAGT. V gave up 3 bases and J gave up 4 bases; unmatched junction bases: 4. The TCR originated in a female donor with early-stage non-small cell lung cancer. The specimen comprised PBMCs, sampled at follow-up. This rearrangement joins TRBV6-4 to TRBJ2-2, with 8 bases that match TRBD2. The CDR3 bases are TGTGCCAGCAGTGAAGCCCTAGCGGGCACCGGGGAGCTGTTTTTT. Translation: CASSEALAGTGELFF.